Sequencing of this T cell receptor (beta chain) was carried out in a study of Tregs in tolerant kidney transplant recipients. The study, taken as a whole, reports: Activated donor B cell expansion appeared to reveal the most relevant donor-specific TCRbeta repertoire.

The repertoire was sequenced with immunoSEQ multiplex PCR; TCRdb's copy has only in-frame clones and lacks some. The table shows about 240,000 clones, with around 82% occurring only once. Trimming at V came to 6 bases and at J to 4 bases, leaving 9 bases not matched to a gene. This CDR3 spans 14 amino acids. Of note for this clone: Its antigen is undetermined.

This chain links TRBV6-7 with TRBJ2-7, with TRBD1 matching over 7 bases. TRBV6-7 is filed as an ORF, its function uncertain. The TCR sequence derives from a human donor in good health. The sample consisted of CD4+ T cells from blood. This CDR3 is CASSYRGNHYEQYF. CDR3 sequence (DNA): TGTGCCAGCAGCTACAGGGGAAATCATTACGAGCAGTACTTC.